This T cell receptor (beta chain) was sequenced in a study of circulating and synovial CD4+ cells in juvenile arthritis. Overall study findings and caveats: Some such blood samples were as oligoclonal as synovium. CPL and bulk CD4 samples differed at least tenfold in T cell genomes. Traditional Vbeta family usage analysis missed the pathogenic-like versus bulk difference. These blood cells shared more CDR3 sequences with synovium than bulk blood.

The CDR3 has 17 residues. Looked up from germline, CDR1 is KGHSH and CDR2 is LQKENI. V was pared by 0 bases and J by 6 bases, with 19 bases between. The assay was immunoSEQ multiplex PCR, and TCRdb's table has in-frame clones only and misses some. This table has 15,000 to 20,000 clones, around nine tenths appearing once. Remarks on this clone: Its antigen remains unidentified.

Sample: CD4+ T cells from blood. This chain uses TRBV18 with TRBJ2-3; perhaps TRBD1 as D (6 bases). This TCR was sampled from a human donor with juvenile idiopathic arthritis. CDR3: CASSPPSRGAVRDTQYF. In DNA form, the CDR3 reads TGTGCCAGCTCACCACCTAGCAGGGGCGCGGTAAGGGATACGCAGTATTTT.